The entry below describes one T cell receptor (beta chain). In the original analysis: Amplification of reference gene primers provided the estimated nucleated cell counts. Libraries were prepared by immunoSEQ multiplex PCR; TCRdb keeps only in-frame clonotypes and omits some of them. The DNA was the basis for D and trimming; V, J and clone size are from that table. There are roughly 150,000 clones in the sample; over 70% occur only once, and roughly 5.6% lies in the top ten. V trimming: 3 bases; J trimming: 1 base; junction bases outside the gene matches: 3. The CDR3 has 15 amino acids. Germline V gene sequence: CDR1 SGHRS, CDR2 YFSETQ. Clinical history reported by participants formed the basis on which cohorts were assigned. Participants classified as exposed had met a COVID-19 case within 2 weeks before study entry. This sample was taken from a study of blood T cell repertoires in COVID-19. The overall study: Collection of acute and convalescent COVID-19 samples took place in the United States, Italy and Spain.

This clonotype was sampled from a man between 65 and 85 years old who had been exposed to COVID-19. V gene TRBV5-1 combines with J gene TRBJ2-5; TRBD1 matches 10 bases. The sample consisted of PBMCs or T cells enriched from blood (not recorded which). CDR3 loop: CASSSRTGGQETQYF. DNA of the CDR3: TGCGCCAGCAGCTCCAGGACAGGGGGCCAAGAGACCCAGTACTTC. Full variable domain (remainder filled in from reference TRBV5-1 and TRBJ2-5): KAGVTQTPRYLIKTRGQQVTLSCSPISGHRSVSWYQQTPGQGLQFLFEYFSETQRNKGNFPGRFSGRQFSNSRSEMNVSTLELGDSALYLCASSSRTGGQETQYFGPGTRLLVL.